This T cell receptor (beta chain) was identified in a study of T cell responses to AZD1222 COVID-19 vaccine. Study at large: Investigators merged groups given second doses at roughly 4 or roughly 12 weeks. Regarding the study as a whole: White British ancestry dominated among donors, who included more females, and clonal diversity was possibly underestimated. Researchers took repertoire samples only after the peak T cell response had come. Nearly half of spike-specific TCRs reportedly target variant regions that are unmutated in the B.1.351 and B.1.1.7 variants.

TCRdb's copy holds only in-frame clones and misses some; the assay was immunoSEQ multiplex PCR. The table shows around 140,000 clones, with roughly nine tenths occurring only once. The CDR3 is 15 residues long. The V end lost 5 bases, the J end lost 4 bases, and 18 bases lay between the germline ends. Germline loops: CDR1 SGHDT, CDR2 YYEEEE. Concerning this clone: Its antigen is not known.

The TCR comes from an adult in good health. The sample consisted of peripheral blood, taken on day 0 of AZD1222 vaccination. The chain has TRBV5-6 and TRBJ2-5, with TRBD2 as a possible D gene (6 bases). As DNA, the CDR3 is TGTGCCAGCAGATTGCTCTGGAGGGATCGAGAGACCCAGTACTTC. This translates into CASRLLWRDRETQYF.